This TCR beta chain was recorded in a study of T cells after posttransplantation cyclophosphamide. Study-wide results and limits: Tissue-infiltrating T cells from skin or gut overlapped little with blood T cells. After PTCy, TRB diversity resembled that of CNI/methotrexate controls.

With 2 bases removed from V and 6 bases from J, the gap between germline ends came to 11 bases. From germline, CDR1 is MNHEY and CDR2 SVGAGI. CDR3 length: 15 residues. Details on this clone: Antigen unknown.

The table came from immunoSEQ multiplex PCR; TCRdb's copy has only in-frame clones and leaves some out. The sample includes about 2,300 clones, 75% to 90% of them seen just once. A marrow graft followed busulfan-fludarabine conditioning, with cyclophosphamide on days +3 and +4. This specimen was PBMCs, taken after allogeneic stem cell transplant with posttransplant cyclophosphamide. This TCR came from a male patient in his thirties who received an allogeneic stem cell transplant from a related donor, was CMV-positive, and had acute GVHD only. Some of the T cells might come from the graft donor. The gene calls are TRBV6-5 and TRBJ1-6; D remains unclear. The CDR3, as DNA: TGTGCCAGCAGTTACGTGGGCCCCCTTAATTCACCCCTCCACTTT. It codes for CASSYVGPLNSPLHF.